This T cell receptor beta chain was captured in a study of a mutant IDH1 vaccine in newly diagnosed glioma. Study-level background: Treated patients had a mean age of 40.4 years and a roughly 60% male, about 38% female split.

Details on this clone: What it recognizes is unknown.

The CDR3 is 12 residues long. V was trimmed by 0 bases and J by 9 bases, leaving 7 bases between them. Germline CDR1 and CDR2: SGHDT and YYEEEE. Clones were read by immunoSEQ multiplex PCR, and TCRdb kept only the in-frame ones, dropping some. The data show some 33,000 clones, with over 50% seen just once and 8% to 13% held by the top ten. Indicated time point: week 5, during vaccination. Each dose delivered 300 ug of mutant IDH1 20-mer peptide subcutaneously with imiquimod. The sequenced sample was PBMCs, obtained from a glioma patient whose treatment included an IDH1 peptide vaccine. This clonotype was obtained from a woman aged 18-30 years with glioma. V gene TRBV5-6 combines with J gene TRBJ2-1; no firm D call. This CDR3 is CASSLAYVEQFF. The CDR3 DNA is TGTGCCAGCAGCTTGGCCTACGTTGAGCAGTTCTTC.